A single sample is the source of the 30 T cell receptor beta chains below, sequenced in a study of post-analysis software for immune sequencing data (dated by TCRdb to about 2015). The receptor library was made with PCR. TCRdb shows the sequencer as Illumina HiSeq 2500. Unique molecular identifiers were incorporated into TCR beta cDNA libraries to reduce PCR and sequencing biases. TCRdb handled the public reads itself, with Q25 trimming in fastp and clone calling in MiXCR, and kept productive beta chains. Entries that share a CDR3 protein sequence are merged under the most common genes and DNA. In all, the sample holds about 540,000 distinct CDR3 sequences, and approximately 31% of those were seen once. The ten largest clones represent 5% to 6% of the sample. These TCRs' antigens remain unknown. Summary of the overall study and its limitations: Significantly higher frequencies in patients than in controls were found for roughly 5 TRBV segments, including TRBV5-6, TRBV5-1 and TRBV20-1.

Sequenced: blood. All receptors derive from a girl aged 2-17 years with multiple sclerosis.

As for this clonotype: A much bigger clone sits one base away, suggesting this may be a read error. This chain connects TRBV20-1 to TRBJ2-5; 9 bases are a match to TRBD1. The germline V gene encodes CDR1 DFQATT and CDR2 SNEGSKA (reference sequence). After removal of 3 bases from V and 13 bases from J, the junction contained 15 bases not matched to a gene. The CDR3 is 14 residues long. The CDR3 loop reads CSASAGTGSNERYF. The CDR3 DNA reads TGCAGTGCTAGTGCCGGGACAGGGAGTAACGAGCGGTACTTC.

This clonotype was counted only a few times. This chain connects TRBV10-3 to TRBJ2-3, with 10 bases lining up with TRBD2. With V trimmed by 9 bases and J by 6 bases, 9 bases remained unmatched. CDR3 length: 14 residues. Germline loops: CDR1 ENHRY, CDR2 SYGVKD. The CDR3 nucleotides read TGTGCCATTTCACGAGGGACTAGCGTTGATACGCAGTATTTT. Protein product: CAISRGTSVDTQYF.

The chain uses TRBV6-5 and TRBJ2-2; D tentatively reads TRBD1 or TRBD2 (5 bases each). This CDR3 spans 15 amino acids. Germline-derived CDR1 and CDR2 are MNHEY and SVGAGI. Trimming shortened V by 4 bases and J by 6 bases, and 15 bases separated the two germline ends. The CDR3 DNA reads as TGTGCCAGCAGTTCCGACTACCGACAGTCCGGGGAGCTGTTTTTT. Amino acid sequence: CASSSDYRQSGELFF.

The chain couples TRBV6-2 or TRBV6-3 to TRBJ2-5; D not resolved. The DNA matches TRBJ2-7 better at its end, which makes the J call doubtful. CDR3 length equals 14 residues. Germline CDR1 reads MNHEY; CDR2 reads SVGEGT. The CDR3 DNA reads as TGTGCCAGCAGTTACTCGAGGCTTACCTACGAGCAGTACTTC. Translated, it gives CASSYSRLTYEQYF.

A single count supports this clonotype. The chain carries TRBV7-2 and TRBJ2-3; 11 bases are a match to TRBD1. CDR3 length equals 17 residues. V dropped 8 bases and J dropped 5; count of bases not matched to a gene: 15. In germline, CDR1 is SGHTA, CDR2 FQGNSA. The chain's CDR3 is CASGSEGQGVHRDTQYF. For the CDR3, the DNA is TGTGCCAGCGGCTCAGAGGGACAGGGGGTTCATAGAGATACGCAGTATTTT.

J is TRBJ1-5 and V is TRBV4-2; D unclear. Trimming removed 4 bases from V and 3 bases from J, with 10 bases in between. The CDR3 is made up of 14 amino acids. Germline assignment: CDR1 LGHNA and CDR2 YNFKEQ. The CDR3: CASSRDSYNQPQHF. DNA of the CDR3: TGTGCCAGCAGCCGGGATAGCTACAATCAGCCCCAGCATTTT.

This clonotype turned up a few times. This chain uses TRBV5-1 with TRBJ1-2; a possible D gene is TRBD1 (6 bases). The V gene's germline CDR1 is SGHRS and CDR2 YFSETQ. V was trimmed by 2 bases and J by 5 bases, leaving 13 bases between them. This CDR3 has 14 amino acids. The CDR3 loop is CASSLGGRGYGYTF. In DNA form, the CDR3 reads TGCGCCAGCAGCTTAGGGGGGCGAGGATATGGCTACACCTTC. Combining the CDR3 with reference TRBV5-1 and TRBJ1-2 gives the whole variable domain KAGVTQTPRYLIKTRGQQVTLSCSPISGHRSVSWYQQTPGQGLQFLFEYFSETQRNKGNFPGRFSGRQFSNSRSEMNVSTLELGDSALYLCASSLGGRGYGYTFGSGTRLTVV.

This clonotype was seen more than once but under ten times. As DNA, the CDR3 is TGTGCCAGCAGTGATGCTAGCGGGGAGATTTTCTCCTACGAGCAGTACTTC. This gives the protein CASSDASGEIFSYEQYF. This chain uses TRBV6-2 or TRBV6-3 with TRBJ2-7; 9 bases map to TRBD2. This CDR3 is built from 17 residues. Trimming cost V 5 bases and J 0 bases; bases outside gene matches: 11. CDR1 and CDR2 from the germline V gene are MNHEY and SVGEGT.

The chain has TRBV5-1 and TRBJ2-3, with 7 nucleotides matching TRBD1. The length of the CDR3 is 15 residues. V lost 4 bases to trimming and J lost 2 bases; unmatched junction nucleotides: 7. Per the germline V gene, CDR1 is SGHRS and CDR2 is YFSETQ. CDR3 sequence (DNA): TGCGCCAGCAGCCCGGGACAGCCGTCCACAGATACGCAGTATTTT. It encodes CASSPGQPSTDTQYF. The full variable domain, its missing parts supplied by reference TRBV5-1 and TRBJ2-3, is KAGVTQTPRYLIKTRGQQVTLSCSPISGHRSVSWYQQTPGQGLQFLFEYFSETQRNKGNFPGRFSGRQFSNSRSEMNVSTLELGDSALYLCASSPGQPSTDTQYFGPGTRLTVL.

The sample holds a few counts of this clonotype. This chain connects TRBV12-3 or TRBV12-4 to TRBJ1-5, with 8 bases fitting TRBD1. Trimming took 11 bases from V and 6 from J; bases not matched to a gene: 12. This CDR3 has 14 residues. The CDR3 nucleotides are TGTGCCTCCCAAGACAGGGGCGGCTTTCAGCCCCAGCATTTT. This translates into CASQDRGGFQPQHF.

This chain joins TRBV14 and TRBJ1-2; D unresolved. This CDR3 has 13 residues. The V gene's germline CDR1 is SGHDN and CDR2 FVKESK. V lost 0 bases and J 4 bases, leaving 6 bases between the germline ends. CDR3 bases: TGTGCCAGCAGCCAAGAGGCGGTCTATGGCTACACCTTC. Protein sequence: CASSQEAVYGYTF.

The gene calls are TRBV15 and TRBJ2-1, with D perhaps TRBD2 (7 bases). Trimming pared 0 bases from V and 13 bases from J, leaving 28 bases between. The CDR3 extends over 18 amino acids. Germline CDR1 is LNHNV and CDR2 is YYDKDF (reference sequence). CDR3 bases: TGTGCCACCAGCAGAGAATGGGGCGGGGGCGTAATCCAAGAGACCCAGTTCTTC. Protein sequence: CATSREWGGGVIQETQFF.

This clonotype was found a few times. V is TRBV29-1 and J is TRBJ2-3, with TRBD2 matching 12 bases. Germline V lookup: CDR1 SQVTM, CDR2 ANQGSEA. J was trimmed by 0 bases and V by 3 bases; bases with no gene match: 4. CDR3 size: 16 residues. In nucleotides, the CDR3 is TGCAGCGTTGACGGACTAGCGGGGACGAGCACAGATACGCAGTATTTT. Its translation: CSVDGLAGTSTDTQYF.

This clonotype was counted a few times. The rearrangement links TRBV7-8 to TRBJ2-5, with 11 positions matching TRBD2. TRBJ2-7 matches the DNA end more closely, so the J call is doubtful. The CDR3 sequence is 15 residues long. Germline V lookup: CDR1 SGHVS, CDR2 FQNEAQ. The CDR3 loop reads CASSPTSGVPYEQYF. As DNA, the CDR3 is TGTGCCAGCAGCCCGACTAGCGGGGTCCCCTACGAGCAGTACTTC.

This clonotype was counted at least ten times. V is TRBV18 and J is TRBJ2-1; TRBD2 agrees at 7 bases. This CDR3 has 15 residues. From germline, CDR1 is KGHSH and CDR2 LQKENI. With V trimmed by 2 bases and J by 5 bases, 6 bases remained unmatched. The DNA for the CDR3 is TGTGCCAGCTCACCATTCGGGGGGTTCGACAATGAGCAGTTCTTC. Protein sequence: CASSPFGGFDNEQFF.

The rearrangement joins TRBV20-1 to TRBJ1-1; no clear D. This CDR3 spans 15 amino acids. Trimming pared 7 bases from V and 1 base from J, leaving 19 bases between. Germline CDR1 and CDR2: DFQATT and SNEGSKA (reference sequence). DNA for the CDR3: TGCAGTGTCCAAGGAAGGAGACGGTCGAACACTGAAGCTTTCTTT. Amino acid sequence: CSVQGRRRSNTEAFF.

This chain links TRBV6-6 with TRBJ1-2; perhaps TRBD1 as D (6 bases). CDR1 and CDR2 from the germline V gene are MNHNY and SVGAGI (reference sequence). V lost 7 bases to trimming and J lost 6 bases, with 12 bases between them. This CDR3 has 12 amino acids. The DNA for the CDR3 is TGTGCCAGCAATCAACAGGGTAATGGCTACACCTTC. This codes for CASNQQGNGYTF.

The chain combines TRBV7-2 with TRBJ2-3; D may be TRBD2 (7 bases). The V end was cut by 2 bases, the J end by 2 bases, with 11 bases between. CDR3 length equals 15 residues. CDR1 and CDR2 from the germline V gene are SGHTA and FQGNSA. DNA of the CDR3: TGTGCCAGCAGCTTACGGGGGGCGGTCACAGATACGCAGTATTTT. Translating it yields CASSLRGAVTDTQYF.

The CDR3 DNA sequence: TGTGCCAGCTCACCAGGGTCGAGGGGAGGATCCTATAATTCACCCCTCCACTTT. Amino acids: CASSPGSRGGSYNSPLHF. This rearrangement joins TRBV18 to TRBJ1-6; tentatively, D is TRBD1 (5 bases). V lost 2 bases, J lost 1 base, and 15 bases lay in between. From germline, CDR1 is KGHSH and CDR2 LQKENI. The CDR3 has 18 amino acids.

This clonotype was counted only a few times. The chain is built from TRBV27 and TRBJ2-7, with 8 bases fitting TRBD2. TRBJ2-5 explains the end of the DNA better; the J call may be wrong. Germline loops: CDR1 MNHEY, CDR2 SMNVEV (reference sequence). This CDR3 region has 17 residues. In nucleotides, the CDR3 is TGTGCCAGCTCTAACCACGCAAACACGGGACTAGGAGAGACCCAGTACTTC. This sequence encodes CASSNHANTGLGETQYF.

This clonotype was seen repeatedly, ten times or more. The chain recombines TRBV20-1 with TRBJ2-3; D gene uncertain. V was trimmed by 7 bases and J by 2 bases, leaving 13 bases between them. There are 13 residues in the CDR3. CDR1 is DFQATT and CDR2 is SNEGSKA in the germline V gene (reference sequence). The CDR3 DNA sequence: TGCAGTGTTACTTCGGGCTTCACAGATACGCAGTATTTT. As protein: CSVTSGFTDTQYF.

In this sample, this clonotype turned up a few times. J is TRBJ1-4 and V is TRBV20-1, with D possibly matching TRBD1 (5 bases). Trimming left V 3 bases short and J 9 bases short, with 26 bases between. The CDR3 is made up of 17 amino acids. Per germline, CDR1 DFQATT and CDR2 SNEGSKA (reference sequence). CDR3 nucleotide sequence: TGCAGTGCTAGTGGGGTGCGGGGACTGAGAGCCTCCCAAAAACTGTTTTTT. It encodes CSASGVRGLRASQKLFF.

This clonotype has just a few counts. The chain carries TRBV5-1 and TRBJ1-2; 7 positions match TRBD1. This CDR3 spans 12 amino acids. V lost 7 bases to trimming and J lost 8 bases; unmatched junction nucleotides: 8. CDR1 is SGHRS and CDR2 is YFSETQ in the germline V gene. This CDR3 is CASRQGTGGYTF. In nucleotides, the CDR3 is TGCGCCAGCCGACAGGGTACGGGAGGCTACACCTTC.

This clonotype was recorded a few times. In nucleotides, the CDR3 is TGTGCCAGCAGCTTCCCGGGACAGGAAGAGACCCAGTACTTC. It codes for CASSFPGQEETQYF. The chain has TRBV5-6 and TRBJ2-5; 8 bases map to TRBD1. J lost 3 bases, V lost 2 bases, and 3 bases had no gene match. In germline, CDR1 is SGHDT, CDR2 YYEEEE. This CDR3 has 14 residues.

The J gene is TRBJ2-2, the V gene TRBV28, with TRBD2 matching 7 bases. The CDR3 covers 15 residues. The trim removed 3 bases at V and 0 bases at J, leaving 1 base unmatched. The germline CDR1 and CDR2 sequences are MDHEN and SYDVKM. The CDR3 nucleotides are TGTGCCAGCAGTTTTGGGGGGGCGAACACCGGGGAGCTGTTTTTT. Its translation: CASSFGGANTGELFF.

For this clonotype: This clone may be a read error of a much larger clone one base away. This chain connects TRBV20-1 to TRBJ1-2; 7 bases align to TRBD1. V was pared by 5 bases and J by 4 bases, with 7 bases of the junction left unmatched. Germline values: CDR1 DFQATT, CDR2 SNEGSKA (reference sequence). There are 13 residues in the CDR3. CDR3 residues: CSAYNNRGYGYTF. The DNA for the CDR3 is TGCAGTGCTTACAACAACAGGGGCTATGGCTACACCTTC.

This clonotype was counted only a few times. The V gene is TRBV20-1, the J gene TRBJ2-5, with a tentative D call TRBD2 (5 bases). Germline V gene data show CDR1 as DFQATT and CDR2 as SNEGSKA (reference sequence). Trimming removed 5 bases at V and 2 bases at J, with 9 bases between. This CDR3 is built from 12 residues. CDR3 nucleotides: TGCAGTGCTTTAGCGCGTCAAGAGACCCAGTACTTC. It yields the protein CSALARQETQYF.

With regard to this clonotype: A read error may explain this, as a much larger clone is one base away. A read error is likely, as this CDR3 ends without the conserved phenylalanine or tryptophan. The CDR3 sequence: CSVREGLKQETQYS. The CDR3 DNA sequence: TGCAGCGTCAGGGAGGGCCTCAAACAAGAGACCCAGTACTCC. This chain joins TRBV29-1 and TRBJ2-5; 7 nucleotides align to TRBD2. Germline V gene lookup returns CDR1 SQVTM and CDR2 ANQGSEA. Trimming cost V 6 bases and J 2 bases; bases outside gene matches: 9. CDR3 length: 14 amino acids.

The V and J genes are TRBV20-1 and TRBJ1-1, with 11 bases that match TRBD1. Germline V gene lookup returns CDR1 DFQATT and CDR2 SNEGSKA (reference sequence). The CDR3 has 15 residues. The V and J ends lost 5 bases and 4 bases, in that order; junction bases with no gene match: 9. CDR3 sequence reads: CSAAHTGTGGTEAFF. The CDR3 DNA sequence: TGCAGTGCTGCCCACACCGGGACAGGGGGCACTGAAGCTTTCTTT.

A note on this clonotype: Since a much larger clone is just one base distant, this may be a read error. The chain links TRBV4-1 to TRBJ1-2, with D uncertain. V lost 5 bases, J lost 8 bases, and 15 bases lay in between. Germline V gives CDR1 MGHRA, CDR2 YSYEKL. The length of the CDR3 is 13 residues. CDR3 sequence (DNA): TGCGCCAGCAGCTGTGCCGATTCGGGGGGCTACACCTTC. This translates into CASSCADSGGYTF.